This T cell receptor (beta chain) was captured by sequencing in a study of cytomegalovirus exposure and HLA in healthy donors. This clone was recorded only once. PCR primers comprised 60 Vbeta and 13 Jbeta primers. Using immunoSEQ multiplex PCR, the repertoire was profiled, and TCRdb retains in-frame clones only, with some absent. Of around 50,000 clones in the sample, less than 75% are singletons; the top ten hold around a fifth. The CDR3 has 12 residues. V lost 2 bases and J 4 bases, leaving 3 bases between the germline ends. From germline, CDR1 is SGHTA and CDR2 FQGNSA. The sequencing sample was made of PBMCs. The sequence derives from a woman between 45 and 60 years old in good health and CMV-seropositive. The gene calls are TRBV7-2 and TRBJ1-5; no definite D call. For the CDR3, the DNA is TGTGCCAGCAGCTTATATAATCAGCCCCAGCATTTT. Amino acids: CASSLYNQPQHF. The full variable domain, in which reference TRBV7-2 and TRBJ1-5 provide the parts outside the CDR3, is GAGVSQSPSNKVTEKGKDVELRCDPISGHTALYWYRQSLGQGLEFLIYFQGNSAPDKSGLPSDRFSAERTGGSVSTLTIQRTQQEDSAVYLCASSLYNQPQHFGDGTRLSIL.